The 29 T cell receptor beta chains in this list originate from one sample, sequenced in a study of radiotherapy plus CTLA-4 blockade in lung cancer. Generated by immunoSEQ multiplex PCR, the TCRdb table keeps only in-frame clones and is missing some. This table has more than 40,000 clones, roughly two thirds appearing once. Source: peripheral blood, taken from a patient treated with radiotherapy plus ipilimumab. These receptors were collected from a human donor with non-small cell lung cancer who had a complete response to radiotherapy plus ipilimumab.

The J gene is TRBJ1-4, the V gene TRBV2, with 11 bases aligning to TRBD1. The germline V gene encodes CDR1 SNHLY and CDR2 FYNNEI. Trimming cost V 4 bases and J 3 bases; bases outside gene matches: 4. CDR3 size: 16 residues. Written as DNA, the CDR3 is TGTGCCAGCAGTGGGGACAGGGGGTCCTCTAATGAAAAACTGTTTTTT. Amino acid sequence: CASSGDRGSSNEKLFF.

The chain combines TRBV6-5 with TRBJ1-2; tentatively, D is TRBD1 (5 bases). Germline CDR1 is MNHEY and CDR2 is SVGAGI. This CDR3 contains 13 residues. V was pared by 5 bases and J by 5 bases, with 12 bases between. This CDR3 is CASSTWGEYGYTF. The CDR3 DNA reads TGTGCCAGCAGTACCTGGGGGGAATATGGCTACACCTTC.

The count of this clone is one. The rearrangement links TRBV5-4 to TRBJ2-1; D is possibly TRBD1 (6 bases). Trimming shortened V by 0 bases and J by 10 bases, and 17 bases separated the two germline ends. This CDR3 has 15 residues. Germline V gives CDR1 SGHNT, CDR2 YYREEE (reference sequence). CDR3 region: CASSLAQGNSREQFF. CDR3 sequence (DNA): TGTGCCAGCAGCTTGGCTCAGGGGAATAGCAGAGAGCAGTTCTTC.

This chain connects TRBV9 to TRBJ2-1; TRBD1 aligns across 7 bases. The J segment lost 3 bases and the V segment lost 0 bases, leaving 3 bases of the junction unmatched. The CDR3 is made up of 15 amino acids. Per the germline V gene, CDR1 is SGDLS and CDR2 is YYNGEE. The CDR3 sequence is CASSVVGDSYNEQFF. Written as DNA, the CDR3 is TGTGCCAGCAGCGTAGTCGGGGACAGCTACAATGAGCAGTTCTTC.

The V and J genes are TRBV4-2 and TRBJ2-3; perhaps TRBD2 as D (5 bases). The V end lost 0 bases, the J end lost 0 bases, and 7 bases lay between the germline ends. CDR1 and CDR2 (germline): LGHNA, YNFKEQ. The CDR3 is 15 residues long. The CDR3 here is CASSQDGMSTDTQYF. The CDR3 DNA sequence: TGTGCCAGCAGCCAAGACGGGATGAGCACAGATACGCAGTATTTT.

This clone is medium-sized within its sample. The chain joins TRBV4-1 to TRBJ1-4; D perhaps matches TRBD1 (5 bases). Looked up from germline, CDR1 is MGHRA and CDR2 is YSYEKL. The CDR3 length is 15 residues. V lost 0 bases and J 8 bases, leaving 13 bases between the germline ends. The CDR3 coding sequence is TGCGCCAGCAGCCAAGAAGGCAGGGCGGGAGAAAAACTGTTTTTT. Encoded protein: CASSQEGRAGEKLFF.

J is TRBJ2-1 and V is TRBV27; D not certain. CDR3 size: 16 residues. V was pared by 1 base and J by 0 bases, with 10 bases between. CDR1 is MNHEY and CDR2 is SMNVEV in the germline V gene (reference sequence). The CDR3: CASSLLTRSSYNEQFF. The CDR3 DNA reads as TGTGCCAGCAGTTTATTAACACGGAGCTCCTACAATGAGCAGTTCTTC.

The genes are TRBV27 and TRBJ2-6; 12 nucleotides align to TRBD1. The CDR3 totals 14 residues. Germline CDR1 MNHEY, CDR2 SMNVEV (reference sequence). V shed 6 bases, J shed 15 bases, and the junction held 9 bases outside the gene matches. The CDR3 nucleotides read TGTGCCAGCAGGCCAACCGGGACAGGGGGCGGCCTGACTTTC. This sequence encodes CASRPTGTGGGLTF.

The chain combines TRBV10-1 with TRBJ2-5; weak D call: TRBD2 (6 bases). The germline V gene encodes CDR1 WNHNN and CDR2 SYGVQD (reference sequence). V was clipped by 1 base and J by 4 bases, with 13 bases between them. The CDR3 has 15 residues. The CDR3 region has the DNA TGCGCCAGCAGTGAGTTAGGGACTTTTGGAGAGACCCAGTACTTC. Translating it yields CASSELGTFGETQYF.

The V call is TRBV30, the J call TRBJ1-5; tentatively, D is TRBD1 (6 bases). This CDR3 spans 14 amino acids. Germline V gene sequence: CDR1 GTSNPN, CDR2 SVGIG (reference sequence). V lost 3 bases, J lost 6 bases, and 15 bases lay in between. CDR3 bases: TGTGCCTGGAGCGATTACAGGGTTAGTCAGCCCCAGCATTTT. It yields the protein CAWSDYRVSQPQHF.

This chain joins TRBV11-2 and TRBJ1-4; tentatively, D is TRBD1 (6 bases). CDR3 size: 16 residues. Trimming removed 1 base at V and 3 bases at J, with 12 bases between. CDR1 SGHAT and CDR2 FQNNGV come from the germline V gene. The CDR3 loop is CASSLGPGQSNEKLFF. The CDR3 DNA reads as TGTGCCAGCAGCTTAGGCCCAGGACAGTCTAATGAAAAACTGTTTTTT.

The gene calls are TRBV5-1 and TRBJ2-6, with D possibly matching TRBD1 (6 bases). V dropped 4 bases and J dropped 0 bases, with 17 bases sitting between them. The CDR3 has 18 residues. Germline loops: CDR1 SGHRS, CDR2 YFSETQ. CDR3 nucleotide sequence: TGCGCCAGCAGCCTCCCCCGTGGACAGTTCTCTGGGGCCAACGTCCTGACTTTC. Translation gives CASSLPRGQFSGANVLTF.

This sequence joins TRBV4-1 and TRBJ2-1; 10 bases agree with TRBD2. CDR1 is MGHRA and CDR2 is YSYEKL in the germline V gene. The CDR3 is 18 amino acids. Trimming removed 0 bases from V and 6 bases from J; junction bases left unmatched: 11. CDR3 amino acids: CASSQDLASGGGSNEQFF. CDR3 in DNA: TGCGCCAGCAGCCAAGATCTGGCTAGCGGGGGTGGTAGCAATGAGCAGTTCTTC.

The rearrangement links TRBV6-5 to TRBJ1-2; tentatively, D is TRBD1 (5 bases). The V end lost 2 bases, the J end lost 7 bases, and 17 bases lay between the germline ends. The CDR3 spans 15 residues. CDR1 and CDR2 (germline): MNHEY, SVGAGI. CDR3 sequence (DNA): TGTGCCAGCAGTTACCACCACGGAGGGACGGCTGGCTACACCTTC. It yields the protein CASSYHHGGTAGYTF.

The CDR3 sequence: CASSFFPGQGNSPLHF. In nucleotides, the CDR3 is TGTGCCAGCAGTTTCTTCCCGGGACAGGGGAATTCACCCCTCCACTTT. This chain joins TRBV27 and TRBJ1-6; 10 bases agree with TRBD1. This CDR3 comprises 16 residues. In germline, CDR1 is MNHEY, CDR2 SMNVEV (reference sequence). V lost 3 bases to trimming and J lost 7 bases; unmatched junction nucleotides: 6.

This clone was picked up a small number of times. CDR3 nucleotides: TGTGCCAGCAGCCTAACCCGAAGCGGGAGTCAGGCTGAAGCTTTCTTT. Translating it yields CASSLTRSGSQAEAFF. This chain links TRBV7-9 with TRBJ1-1; D is uncertain. Germline loops: CDR1 SEHNR, CDR2 FQNEAQ (reference sequence). Trimming left V 5 bases short and J 6 bases short, with 22 bases between. The CDR3 extends over 16 amino acids.

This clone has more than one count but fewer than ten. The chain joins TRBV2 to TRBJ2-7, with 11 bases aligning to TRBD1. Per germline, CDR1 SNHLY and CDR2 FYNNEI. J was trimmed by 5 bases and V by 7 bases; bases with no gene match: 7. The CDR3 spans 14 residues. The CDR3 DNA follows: TGTGCCAGCACGTGGGACAGGGGGAGAAACGAGCAGTACTTC. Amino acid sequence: CASTWDRGRNEQYF.

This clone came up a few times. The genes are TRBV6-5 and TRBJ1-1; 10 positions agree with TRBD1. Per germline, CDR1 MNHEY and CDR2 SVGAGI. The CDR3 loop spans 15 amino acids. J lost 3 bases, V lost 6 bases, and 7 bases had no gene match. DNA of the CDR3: TGTGCCAGCAGAGGGGACAGGGGTCGAGACACTGAAGCTTTCTTT. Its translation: CASRGDRGRDTEAFF.

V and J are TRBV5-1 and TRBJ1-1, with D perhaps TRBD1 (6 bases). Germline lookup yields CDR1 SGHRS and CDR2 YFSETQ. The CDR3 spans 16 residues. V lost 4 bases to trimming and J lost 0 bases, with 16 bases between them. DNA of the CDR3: TGCGCCAGCAGCAAAGGGGGGGGCCCTATGAACACTGAAGCTTTCTTT. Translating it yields CASSKGGGPMNTEAFF.

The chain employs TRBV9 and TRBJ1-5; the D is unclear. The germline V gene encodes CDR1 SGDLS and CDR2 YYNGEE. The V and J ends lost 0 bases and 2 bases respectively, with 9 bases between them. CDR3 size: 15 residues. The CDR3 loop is CASSVDPSGNQPQHF. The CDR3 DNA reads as TGTGCCAGCAGCGTAGACCCCAGCGGCAATCAGCCCCAGCATTTT.

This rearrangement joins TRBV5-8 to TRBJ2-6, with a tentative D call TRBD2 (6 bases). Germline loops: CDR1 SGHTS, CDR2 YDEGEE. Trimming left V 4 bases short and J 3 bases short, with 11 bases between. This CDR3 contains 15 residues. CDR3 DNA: TGTGCCAGCAGCCAGGGACTTTATGGGGCCAACGTCCTGACTTTC. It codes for CASSQGLYGANVLTF.

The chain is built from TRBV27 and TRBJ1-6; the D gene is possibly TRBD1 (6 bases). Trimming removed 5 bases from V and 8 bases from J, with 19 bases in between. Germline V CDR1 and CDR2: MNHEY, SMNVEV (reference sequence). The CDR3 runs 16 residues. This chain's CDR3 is CASSPVRQVAYSPLHF. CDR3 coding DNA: TGTGCCAGCAGTCCTGTTCGACAGGTAGCTTATTCACCCCTCCACTTT.

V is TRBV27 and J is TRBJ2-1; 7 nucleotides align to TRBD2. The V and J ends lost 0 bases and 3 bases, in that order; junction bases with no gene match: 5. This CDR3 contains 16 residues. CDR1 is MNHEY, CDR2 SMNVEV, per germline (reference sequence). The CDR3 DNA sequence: TGTGCCAGCAGTTTATCGGGGGGGGAGTTCTACAATGAGCAGTTCTTC. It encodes CASSLSGGEFYNEQFF.

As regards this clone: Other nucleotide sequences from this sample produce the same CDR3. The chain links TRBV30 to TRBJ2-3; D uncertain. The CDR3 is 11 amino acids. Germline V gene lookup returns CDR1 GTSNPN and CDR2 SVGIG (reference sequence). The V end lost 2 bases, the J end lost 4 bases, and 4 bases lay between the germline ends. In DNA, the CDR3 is TGTGCCTGGAGTACTGCAGATACGCAGTATTTT. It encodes CAWSTADTQYF. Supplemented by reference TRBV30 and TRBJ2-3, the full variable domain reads SQTIHQWPATLVQPVGSPLSLECTVEGTSNPNLYWYRQAAGRGLQLLFYSVGIGQISSEVPQNLSASRPQDRQFILSSKKLLLSDSGFYLCAWSTADTQYFGPGTRLTVL.

The CDR3 protein is CASSLGTSVTGELFF. CDR3 bases: TGTGCCAGCAGTTTGGGGACTAGCGTCACCGGGGAGCTGTTTTTT. V is TRBV28 and J is TRBJ2-2; TRBD2 matches at 10 bases. The CDR3 is made up of 15 amino acids. V shed 3 bases, J shed 4 bases, and the junction held 2 bases outside the gene matches. Per the germline V gene, CDR1 is MDHEN and CDR2 is SYDVKM.

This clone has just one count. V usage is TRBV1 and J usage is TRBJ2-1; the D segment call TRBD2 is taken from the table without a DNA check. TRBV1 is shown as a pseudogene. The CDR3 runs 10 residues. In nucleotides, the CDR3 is TGCACCAATGGCGGAAATGAGCAGTTCTTC. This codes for CTNGGNEQFF.

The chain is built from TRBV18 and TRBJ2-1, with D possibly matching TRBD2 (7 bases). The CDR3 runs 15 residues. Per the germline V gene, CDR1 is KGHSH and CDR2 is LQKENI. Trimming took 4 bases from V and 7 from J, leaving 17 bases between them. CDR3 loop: CASSLYEGGLNEQFF. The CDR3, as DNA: TGTGCCAGCTCACTCTATGAGGGGGGGCTTAATGAGCAGTTCTTC.

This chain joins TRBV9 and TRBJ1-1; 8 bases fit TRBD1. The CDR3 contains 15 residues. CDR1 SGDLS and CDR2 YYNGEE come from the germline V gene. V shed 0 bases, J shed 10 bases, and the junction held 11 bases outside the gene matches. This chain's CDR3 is CASSVGAGGRFGAFF. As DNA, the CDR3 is TGTGCCAGCAGCGTAGGGGCAGGGGGCCGGTTCGGAGCTTTCTTT. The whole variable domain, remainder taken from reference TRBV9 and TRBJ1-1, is DSGVTQTPKHLITATGQRVTLRCSPRSGDLSVYWYQQSLDQGLQFLIQYYNGEERAKGNILERFSAQQFPDLHSELNLSSLELGDSALYFCASSVGAGGRFGAFFGQGTRLTVV.

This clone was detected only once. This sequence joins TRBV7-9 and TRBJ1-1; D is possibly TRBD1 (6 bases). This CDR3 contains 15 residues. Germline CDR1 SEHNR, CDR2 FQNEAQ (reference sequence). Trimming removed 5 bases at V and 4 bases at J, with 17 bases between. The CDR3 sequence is CASSLGGAFGTEAFF. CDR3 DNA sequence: TGTGCCAGCAGCCTCGGGGGGGCCTTTGGCACTGAAGCTTTCTTT. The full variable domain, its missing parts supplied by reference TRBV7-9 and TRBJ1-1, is DTGVSQNPRHKITKRGQNVTFRCDPISEHNRLYWYRQTLGQGPEFLTYFQNEAQLEKSRLLSDRFSAERPKGSFSTLEIQRTEQGDSAMYLCASSLGGAFGTEAFFGQGTRLTVV.